Listed here are 3 T cell receptor beta chains from one sample, sequenced in a study of blood T cell repertoires in COVID-19. The protocol was immunoSEQ multiplex PCR, while the TCRdb copy is restricted to in-frame clones and leaves out a portion. The table shows just over 250,000 clones, with around nine tenths occurring only once. Sequenced input: peripheral blood. These receptors all stem from a man aged 40-55 years who had recovered from COVID-19.

This chain links TRBV9 with TRBJ1-2, with D possibly being TRBD1 (5 bases). This CDR3 is built from 14 residues. V lost 4 bases and J 4 bases, leaving 14 bases between the germline ends. CDR1 SGDLS and CDR2 YYNGEE come from the germline V gene. CDR3 coding DNA: TGTGCCAGCAGCTCCCGGGGGGAGCGCTATGGCTACACCTTC. Its protein product is CASSSRGERYGYTF.

The chain employs TRBV7-2 and TRBJ1-6; TRBD1 matches 7 bases. This CDR3 comprises 16 residues. The germline CDR1 and CDR2 sequences are SGHTA and FQGNSA. With V trimmed by 4 bases and J by 5 bases, 8 bases remained unmatched. The CDR3 sequence is CASSSTGTVNNSPLHF. CDR3 nucleotides: TGTGCCAGCAGCTCCACCGGGACAGTGAATAATTCACCCCTCCACTTT.

This clone was seen a single time. The J gene is TRBJ2-7, the V gene TRBV5-4; possibly TRBD1 for D (5 bases). The CDR3 is made up of 14 amino acids. Germline CDR1 and CDR2: SGHNT and YYREEE (reference sequence). The V end was cut by 2 bases, the J end by 6 bases, with 15 bases between. In nucleotides, the CDR3 is TGTGCCAGCAGCTTCCCCCCAGGGAATAGCGAGCAGTACTTC. Translated: CASSFPPGNSEQYF.